This T cell receptor (beta chain) emerged from a study of cytomegalovirus exposure and HLA in healthy donors. Primers included in the PCR were 60 Vbeta and 13 Jbeta primers. Repertoires were generated with immunoSEQ multiplex PCR, while TCRdb's copy carries only in-frame clones and drops some. The data show tens of thousands of clones, and the top ten clones hold about 4%. The CDR3 spans 16 residues. Germline assignment: CDR1 MDHEN and CDR2 SYDVKM. Trimming shortened V by 6 bases and J by 2 bases, and 19 bases separated the two germline ends. The gene calls are TRBV28 and TRBJ1-2; D gene ambiguous. The specimen was PBMCs. This TCR was sampled from a male donor in good health and CMV-seronegative. This CDR3 is CASSSEDAIRNYGYTF. In DNA form, the CDR3 reads TGTGCCAGCAGCTCGGAGGACGCGATACGGAACTATGGCTACACCTTC.